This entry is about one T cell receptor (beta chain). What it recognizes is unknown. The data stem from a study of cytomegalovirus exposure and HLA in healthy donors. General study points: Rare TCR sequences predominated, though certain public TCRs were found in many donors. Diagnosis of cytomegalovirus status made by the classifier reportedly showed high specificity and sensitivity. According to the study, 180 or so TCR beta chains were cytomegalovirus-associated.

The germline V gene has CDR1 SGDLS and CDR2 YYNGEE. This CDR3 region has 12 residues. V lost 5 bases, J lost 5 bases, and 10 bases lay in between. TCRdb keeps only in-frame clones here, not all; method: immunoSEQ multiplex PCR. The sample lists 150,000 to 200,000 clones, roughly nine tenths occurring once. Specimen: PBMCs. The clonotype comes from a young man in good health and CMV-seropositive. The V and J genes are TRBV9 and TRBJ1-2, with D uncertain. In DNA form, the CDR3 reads TGTGCCAGCAGGGGCAGGTGTTATGGCTACACCTTC. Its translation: CASRGRCYGYTF.